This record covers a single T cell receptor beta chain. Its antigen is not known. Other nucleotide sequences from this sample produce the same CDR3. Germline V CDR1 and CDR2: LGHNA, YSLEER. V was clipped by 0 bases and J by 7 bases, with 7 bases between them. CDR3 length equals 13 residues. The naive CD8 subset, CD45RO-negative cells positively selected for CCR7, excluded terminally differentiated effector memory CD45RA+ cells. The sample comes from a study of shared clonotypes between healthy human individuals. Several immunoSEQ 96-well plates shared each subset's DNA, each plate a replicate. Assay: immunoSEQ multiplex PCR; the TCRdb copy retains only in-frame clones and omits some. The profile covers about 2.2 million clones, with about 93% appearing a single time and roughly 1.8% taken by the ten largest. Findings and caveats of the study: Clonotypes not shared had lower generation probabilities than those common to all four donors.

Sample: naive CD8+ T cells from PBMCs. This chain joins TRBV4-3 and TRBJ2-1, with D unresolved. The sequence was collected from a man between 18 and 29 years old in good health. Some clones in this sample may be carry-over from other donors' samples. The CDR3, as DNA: TGCGCCAGCAGCCAAGATTTGCGTAATGAGCAGTTCTTC. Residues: CASSQDLRNEQFF.